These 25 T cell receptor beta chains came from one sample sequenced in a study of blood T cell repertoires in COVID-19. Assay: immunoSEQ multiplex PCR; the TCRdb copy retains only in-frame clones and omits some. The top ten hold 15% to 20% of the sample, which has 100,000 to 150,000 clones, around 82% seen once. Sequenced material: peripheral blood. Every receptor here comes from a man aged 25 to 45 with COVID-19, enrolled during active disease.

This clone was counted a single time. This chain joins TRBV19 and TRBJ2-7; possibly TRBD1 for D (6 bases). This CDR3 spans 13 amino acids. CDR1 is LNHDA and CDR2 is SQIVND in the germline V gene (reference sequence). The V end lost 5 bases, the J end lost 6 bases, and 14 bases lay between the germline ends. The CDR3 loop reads CASSDTGFREQYF. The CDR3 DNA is TGTGCCAGTAGTGACACAGGGTTTCGCGAGCAGTACTTC.

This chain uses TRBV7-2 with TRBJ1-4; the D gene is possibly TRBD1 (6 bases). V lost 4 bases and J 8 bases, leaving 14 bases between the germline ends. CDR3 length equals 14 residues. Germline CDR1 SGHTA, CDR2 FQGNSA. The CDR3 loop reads CASSSQGQWEKLFF. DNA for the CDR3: TGTGCCAGCAGCTCTCAGGGACAATGGGAAAAACTGTTTTTT.

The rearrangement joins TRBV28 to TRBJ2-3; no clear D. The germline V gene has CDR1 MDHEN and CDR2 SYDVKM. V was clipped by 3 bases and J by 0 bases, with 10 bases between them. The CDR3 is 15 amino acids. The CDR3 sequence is CASSFPRTSTDTQYF. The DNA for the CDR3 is TGTGCCAGCAGTTTCCCACGAACTAGCACAGATACGCAGTATTTT.

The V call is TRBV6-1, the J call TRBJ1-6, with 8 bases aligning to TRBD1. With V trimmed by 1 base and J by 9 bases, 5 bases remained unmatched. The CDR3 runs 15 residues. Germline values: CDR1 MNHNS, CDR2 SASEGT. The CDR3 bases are TGTGCCAGCAGTGAAGGACAGGGGAACAGTTCACCCCTCCACTTT. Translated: CASSEGQGNSSPLHF.

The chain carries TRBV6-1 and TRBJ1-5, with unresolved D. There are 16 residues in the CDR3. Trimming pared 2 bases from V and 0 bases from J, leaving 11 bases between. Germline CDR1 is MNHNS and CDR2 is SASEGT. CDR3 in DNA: TGTGCCAGCAGTGAAAGAGGCATCCATAGCAATCAGCCCCAGCATTTT. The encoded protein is CASSERGIHSNQPQHF.

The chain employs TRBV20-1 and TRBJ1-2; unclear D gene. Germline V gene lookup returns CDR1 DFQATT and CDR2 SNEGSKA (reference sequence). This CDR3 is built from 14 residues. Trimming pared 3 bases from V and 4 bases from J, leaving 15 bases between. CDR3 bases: TGCAGTGCTAGTTTAAGCAAACGGGGCTATGGCTACACCTTC. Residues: CSASLSKRGYGYTF.

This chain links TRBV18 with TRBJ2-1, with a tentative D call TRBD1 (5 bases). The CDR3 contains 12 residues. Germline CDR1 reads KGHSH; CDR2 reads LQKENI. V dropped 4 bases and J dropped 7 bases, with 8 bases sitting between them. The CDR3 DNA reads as TGTGCCAGCTCACTAAAGGGGAATGAGCAGTTCTTC. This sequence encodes CASSLKGNEQFF. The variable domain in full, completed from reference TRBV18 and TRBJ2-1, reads NAGVMQNPRHLVRRRGQEARLRCSPMKGHSHVYWYRQLPEEGLKFMVYLQKENIIDESGMPKERFSAEFPKEGPSILRIQQVVRGDSAAYFCASSLKGNEQFFGPGTRLTVL.

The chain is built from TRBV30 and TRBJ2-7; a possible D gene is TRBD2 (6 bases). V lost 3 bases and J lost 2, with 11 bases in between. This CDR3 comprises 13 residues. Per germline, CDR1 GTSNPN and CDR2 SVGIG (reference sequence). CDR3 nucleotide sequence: TGTGCCTGGAGCGGCGGAGGGACCTACGAGCAGTACTTC. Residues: CAWSGGGTYEQYF.

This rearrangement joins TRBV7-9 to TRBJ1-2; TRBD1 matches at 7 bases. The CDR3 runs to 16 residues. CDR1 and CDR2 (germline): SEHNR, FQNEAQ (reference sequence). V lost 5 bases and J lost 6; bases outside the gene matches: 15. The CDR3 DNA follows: TGTGCCAGCAGCGACCATATAGTAGGGGGCGCGGATGGCTACACCTTC. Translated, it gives CASSDHIVGGADGYTF.

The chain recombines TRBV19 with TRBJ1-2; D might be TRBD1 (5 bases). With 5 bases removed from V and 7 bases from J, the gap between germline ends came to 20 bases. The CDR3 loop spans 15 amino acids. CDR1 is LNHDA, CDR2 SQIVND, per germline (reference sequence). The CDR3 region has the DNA TGTGCCAGTAGTCCAGCGCAGGGTAAAGTCATTGGCTACACCTTC. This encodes CASSPAQGKVIGYTF. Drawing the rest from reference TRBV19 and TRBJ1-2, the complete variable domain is DGGITQSPKYLFRKEGQNVTLSCEQNLNHDAMYWYRQDPGQGLRLIYYSQIVNDFQKGDIAEGYSVSREKKESFPLTVTSAQKNPTAFYLCASSPAQGKVIGYTFGSGTRLTVV.

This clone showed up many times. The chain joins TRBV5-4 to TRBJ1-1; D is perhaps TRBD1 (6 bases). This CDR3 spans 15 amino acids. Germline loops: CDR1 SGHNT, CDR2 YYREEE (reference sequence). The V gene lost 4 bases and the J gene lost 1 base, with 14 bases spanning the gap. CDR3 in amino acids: CASSPGGVPNTEAFF. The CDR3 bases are TGTGCCAGCAGCCCGGGGGGCGTACCGAACACTGAAGCTTTCTTT.

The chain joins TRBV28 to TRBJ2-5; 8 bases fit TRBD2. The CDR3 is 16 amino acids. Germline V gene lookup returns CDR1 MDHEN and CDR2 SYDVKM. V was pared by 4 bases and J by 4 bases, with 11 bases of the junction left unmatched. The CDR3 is CASSSSGRAGVETQYF. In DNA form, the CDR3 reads TGTGCCAGCAGTTCATCCGGGAGGGCAGGGGTAGAGACCCAGTACTTC. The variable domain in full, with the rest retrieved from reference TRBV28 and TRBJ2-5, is DVKVTQSSRYLVKRTGEKVFLECVQDMDHENMFWYRQDPGLGLRLIYFSYDVKMKEKGDIPEGYSVSREKKERFSLILESASTNQTSMYLCASSSSGRAGVETQYFGPGTRLLVL.

The CDR3, as DNA: TGTGCCTGGAGTGGTGGGACAGGGGGCAGCTATGGCTACACCTTC. It yields the protein CAWSGGTGGSYGYTF. The rearrangement joins TRBV30 to TRBJ1-2; 12 nucleotides agree with TRBD1. The CDR3 is 15 amino acids. Germline-derived CDR1 and CDR2 are GTSNPN and SVGIG (reference sequence). V was clipped by 1 base and J by 4 bases; unmatched bases: 4.

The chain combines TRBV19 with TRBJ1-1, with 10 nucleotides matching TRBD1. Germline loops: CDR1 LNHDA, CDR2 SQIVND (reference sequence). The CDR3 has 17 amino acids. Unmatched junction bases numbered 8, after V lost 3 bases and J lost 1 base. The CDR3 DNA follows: TGTGCCAGTAGTATCCTCGACAGGGGGCCCGGGAACACTGAAGCTTTCTTT. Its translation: CASSILDRGPGNTEAFF.

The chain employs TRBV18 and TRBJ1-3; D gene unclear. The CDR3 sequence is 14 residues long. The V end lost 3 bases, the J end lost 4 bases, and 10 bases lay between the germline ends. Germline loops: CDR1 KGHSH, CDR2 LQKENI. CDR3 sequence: CASSPDIRGNTIYF. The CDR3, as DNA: TGTGCCAGCTCACCCGACATAAGGGGAAACACCATATATTTT.

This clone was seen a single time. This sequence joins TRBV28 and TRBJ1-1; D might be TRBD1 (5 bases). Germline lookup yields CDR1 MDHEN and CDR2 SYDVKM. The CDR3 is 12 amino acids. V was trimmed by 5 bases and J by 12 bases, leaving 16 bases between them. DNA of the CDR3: TGTGCCAGCAGTCAGGAGGGGATAGCAACTTTCTTT. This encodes CASSQEGIATFF.

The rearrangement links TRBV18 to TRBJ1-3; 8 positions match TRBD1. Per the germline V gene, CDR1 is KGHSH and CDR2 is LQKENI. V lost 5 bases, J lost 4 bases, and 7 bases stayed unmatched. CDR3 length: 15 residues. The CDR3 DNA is TGTGCCAGCTCATCCGAGACAGGGGTCGGAAACACCATATATTTT. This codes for CASSSETGVGNTIYF. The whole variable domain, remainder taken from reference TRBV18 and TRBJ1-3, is NAGVMQNPRHLVRRRGQEARLRCSPMKGHSHVYWYRQLPEEGLKFMVYLQKENIIDESGMPKERFSAEFPKEGPSILRIQQVVRGDSAAYFCASSSETGVGNTIYFGEGSWLTVV.

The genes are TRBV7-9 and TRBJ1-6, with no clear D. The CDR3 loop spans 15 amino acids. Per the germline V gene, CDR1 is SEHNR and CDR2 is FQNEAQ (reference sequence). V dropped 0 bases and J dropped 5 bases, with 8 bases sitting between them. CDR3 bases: TGTGCCAGCAGCTTAGCTTCAGGCGATAATTCACCCCTCCACTTT. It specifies CASSLASGDNSPLHF.

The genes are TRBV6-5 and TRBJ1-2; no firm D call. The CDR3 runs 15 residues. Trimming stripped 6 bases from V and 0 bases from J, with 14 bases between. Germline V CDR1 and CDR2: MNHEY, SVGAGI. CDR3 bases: TGTGCCAGCAGGGCATTTGGTGGAGCTAACTATGGCTACACCTTC. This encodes CASRAFGGANYGYTF.

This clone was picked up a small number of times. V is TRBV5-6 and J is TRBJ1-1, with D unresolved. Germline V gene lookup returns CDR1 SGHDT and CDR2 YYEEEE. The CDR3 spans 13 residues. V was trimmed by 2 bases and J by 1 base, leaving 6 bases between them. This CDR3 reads CASSLQRNTEAFF. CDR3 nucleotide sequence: TGTGCCAGCAGCTTACAGAGGAACACTGAAGCTTTCTTT.

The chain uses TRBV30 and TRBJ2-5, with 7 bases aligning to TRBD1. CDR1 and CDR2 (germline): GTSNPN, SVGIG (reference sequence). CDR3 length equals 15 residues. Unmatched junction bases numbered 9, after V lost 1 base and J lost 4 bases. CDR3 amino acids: CAWSEGGESRETQYF. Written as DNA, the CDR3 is TGTGCCTGGAGTGAAGGGGGCGAATCAAGAGAGACCCAGTACTTC.

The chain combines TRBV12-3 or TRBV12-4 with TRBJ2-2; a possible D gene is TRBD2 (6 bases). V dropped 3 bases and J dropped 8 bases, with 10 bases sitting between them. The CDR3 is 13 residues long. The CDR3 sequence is CASSLEGPGELFF. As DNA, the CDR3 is TGTGCCAGCAGTTTGGAGGGGCCTGGGGAGCTGTTTTTT.

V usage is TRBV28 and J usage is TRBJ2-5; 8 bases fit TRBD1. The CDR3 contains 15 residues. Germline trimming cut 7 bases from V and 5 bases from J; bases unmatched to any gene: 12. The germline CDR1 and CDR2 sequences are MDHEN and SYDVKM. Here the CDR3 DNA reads TGTGCCAGCAACAACCCGGGACAGGCCCGGGAGACCCAGTACTTC. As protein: CASNNPGQARETQYF.

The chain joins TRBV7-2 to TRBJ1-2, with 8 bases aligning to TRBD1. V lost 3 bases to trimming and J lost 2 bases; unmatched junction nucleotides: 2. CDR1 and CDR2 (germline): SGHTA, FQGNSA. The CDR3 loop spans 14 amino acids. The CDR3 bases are TGTGCCAGCAGCTTGACAGGGGCGAACTATGGCTACACCTTC. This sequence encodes CASSLTGANYGYTF. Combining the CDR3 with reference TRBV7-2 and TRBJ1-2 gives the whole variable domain GAGVSQSPSNKVTEKGKDVELRCDPISGHTALYWYRQSLGQGLEFLIYFQGNSAPDKSGLPSDRFSAERTGGSVSTLTIQRTQQEDSAVYLCASSLTGANYGYTFGSGTRLTVV.

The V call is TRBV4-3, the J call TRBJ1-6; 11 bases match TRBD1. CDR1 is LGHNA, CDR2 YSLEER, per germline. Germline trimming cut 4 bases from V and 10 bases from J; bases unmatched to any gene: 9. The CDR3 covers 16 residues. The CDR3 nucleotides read TGCGCCAGCAGCCCGGCCTCCGGGACAGGGGGATCACCCCTCCACTTT. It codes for CASSPASGTGGSPLHF.